This T cell receptor beta chain was observed in a study of OX40 agonist ivuxolimab in advanced cancers. General study points: CD8+ T cells averaged more expanded clones than CD4+.

To note about this clone: Its target is unknown.

Trimming took off 0 bases at V and 5 bases at J, with 10 bases between the two ends. CDR3 length: 14 residues. Germline CDR1 and CDR2: SNHLY and FYNNEI. Libraries were prepared by immunoSEQ multiplex PCR; TCRdb keeps only in-frame clonotypes and omits some of them. The data contain 65,000 to 90,000 clones, roughly 90% of them seen just once; the ten biggest clones take up roughly 0.72%. The sequence was collected from an adult with an advanced solid tumor such as melanoma, head and neck, liver or kidney cancer. This sample comprised CD4+ or CD8+ T cells sorted from blood, obtained in a trial of the OX40 agonist ivuxolimab. The rearrangement links TRBV2 to TRBJ2-5, with no clear D. The CDR3 DNA follows: TGTGCCAGCAGTGAAGCGGGGTCGGAGGAGACCCAGTACTTC. Encoded protein: CASSEAGSEETQYF.